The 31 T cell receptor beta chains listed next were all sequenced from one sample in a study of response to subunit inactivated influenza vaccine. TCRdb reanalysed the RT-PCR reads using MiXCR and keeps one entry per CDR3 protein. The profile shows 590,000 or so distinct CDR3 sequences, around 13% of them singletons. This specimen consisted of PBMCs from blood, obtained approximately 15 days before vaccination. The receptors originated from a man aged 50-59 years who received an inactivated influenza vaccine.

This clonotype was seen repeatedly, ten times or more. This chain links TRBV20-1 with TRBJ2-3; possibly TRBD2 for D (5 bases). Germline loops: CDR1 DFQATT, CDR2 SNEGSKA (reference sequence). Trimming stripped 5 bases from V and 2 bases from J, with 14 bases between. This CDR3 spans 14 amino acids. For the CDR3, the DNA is TGCAGTGCTGGCCGATCGGGGTTCACAGATACGCAGTATTTT. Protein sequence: CSAGRSGFTDTQYF.

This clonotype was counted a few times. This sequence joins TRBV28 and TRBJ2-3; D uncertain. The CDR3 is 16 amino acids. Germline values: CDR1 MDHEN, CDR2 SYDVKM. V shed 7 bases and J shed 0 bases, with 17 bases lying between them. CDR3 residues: CASTPVGRSSTDTQYF. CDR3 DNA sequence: TGTGCCAGCACCCCAGTCGGGCGGAGCAGCACAGATACGCAGTATTTT.

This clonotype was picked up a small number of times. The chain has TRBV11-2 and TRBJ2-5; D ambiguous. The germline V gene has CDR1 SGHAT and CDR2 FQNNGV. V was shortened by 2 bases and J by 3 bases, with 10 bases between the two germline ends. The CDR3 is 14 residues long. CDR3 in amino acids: CASSLSPSKETQYF. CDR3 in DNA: TGTGCCAGCAGCTTAAGCCCCTCTAAAGAGACCCAGTACTTC.

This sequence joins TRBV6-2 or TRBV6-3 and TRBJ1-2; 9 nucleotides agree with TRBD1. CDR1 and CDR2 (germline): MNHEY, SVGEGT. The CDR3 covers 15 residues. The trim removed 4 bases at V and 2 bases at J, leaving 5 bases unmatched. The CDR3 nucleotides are TGTGCCAGCAGTTCCGGGACAGGGCGGAACTATGGCTACACCTTC. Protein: CASSSGTGRNYGYTF.

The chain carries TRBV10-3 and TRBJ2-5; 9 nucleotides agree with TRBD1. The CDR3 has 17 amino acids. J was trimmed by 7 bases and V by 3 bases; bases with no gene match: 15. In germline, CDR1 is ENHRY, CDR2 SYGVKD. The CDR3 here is CAISERSRDRAGGTQYF. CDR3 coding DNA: TGTGCCATCAGTGAACGATCCCGGGACAGGGCCGGGGGGACCCAGTACTTC.

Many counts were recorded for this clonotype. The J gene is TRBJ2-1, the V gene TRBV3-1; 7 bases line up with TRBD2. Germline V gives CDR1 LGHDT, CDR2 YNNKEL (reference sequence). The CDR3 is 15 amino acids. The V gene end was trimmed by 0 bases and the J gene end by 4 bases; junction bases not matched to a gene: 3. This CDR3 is CASSQDPREYNEQFF. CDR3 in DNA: TGTGCCAGCAGCCAAGATCCGCGGGAGTACAATGAGCAGTTCTTC.

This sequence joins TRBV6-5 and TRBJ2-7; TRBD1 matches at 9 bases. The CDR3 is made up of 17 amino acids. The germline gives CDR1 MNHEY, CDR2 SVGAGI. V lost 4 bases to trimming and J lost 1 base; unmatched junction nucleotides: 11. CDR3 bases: TGTGCCAGCAGTTCAAACCCCGGGACAGGGCGTTCCTACGAGCAGTACTTC. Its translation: CASSSNPGTGRSYEQYF.

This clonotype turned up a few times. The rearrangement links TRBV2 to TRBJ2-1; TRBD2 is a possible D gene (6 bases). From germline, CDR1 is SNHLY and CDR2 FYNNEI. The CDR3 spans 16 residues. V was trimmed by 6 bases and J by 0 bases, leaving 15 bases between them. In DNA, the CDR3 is TGTGCCAGCAGACCTACCGGGACTTTCTCCTACAATGAGCAGTTCTTC. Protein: CASRPTGTFSYNEQFF.

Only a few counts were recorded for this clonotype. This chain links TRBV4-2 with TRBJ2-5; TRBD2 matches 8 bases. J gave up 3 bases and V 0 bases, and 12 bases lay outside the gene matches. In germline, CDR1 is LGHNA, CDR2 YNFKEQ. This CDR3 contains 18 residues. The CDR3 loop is CASSQDALERGGKETQYF. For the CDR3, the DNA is TGTGCCAGCAGCCAAGACGCCCTAGAACGGGGGGGCAAAGAGACCCAGTACTTC.

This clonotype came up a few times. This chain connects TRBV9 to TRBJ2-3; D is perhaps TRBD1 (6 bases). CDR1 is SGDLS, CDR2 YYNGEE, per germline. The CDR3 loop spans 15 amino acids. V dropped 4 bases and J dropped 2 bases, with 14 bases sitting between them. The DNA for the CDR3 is TGTGCCAGCAGCCCGTACCGACAGGACACAGATACGCAGTATTTT. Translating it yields CASSPYRQDTDTQYF.

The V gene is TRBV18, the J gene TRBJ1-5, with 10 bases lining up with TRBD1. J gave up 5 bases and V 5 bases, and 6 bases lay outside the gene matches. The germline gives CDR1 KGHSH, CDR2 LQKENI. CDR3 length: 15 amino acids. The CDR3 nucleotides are TGTGCCAGCTCAGGAGGACAGGGGGATTATCAGCCCCAGCATTTT. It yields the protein CASSGGQGDYQPQHF.

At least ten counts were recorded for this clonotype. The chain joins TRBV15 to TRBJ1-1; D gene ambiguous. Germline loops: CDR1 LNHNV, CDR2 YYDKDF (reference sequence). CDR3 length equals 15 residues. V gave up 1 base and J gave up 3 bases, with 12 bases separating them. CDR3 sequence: CATSRVPGTDTEAFF. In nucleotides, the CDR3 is TGTGCCACCAGCAGAGTACCGGGTACGGACACTGAAGCTTTCTTT.

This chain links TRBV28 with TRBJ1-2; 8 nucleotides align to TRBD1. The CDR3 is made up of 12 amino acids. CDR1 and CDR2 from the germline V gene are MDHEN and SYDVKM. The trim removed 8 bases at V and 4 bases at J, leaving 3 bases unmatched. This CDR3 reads CASAQGVYGYTF. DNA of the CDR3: TGTGCCAGCGCACAGGGGGTCTATGGCTACACCTTC.

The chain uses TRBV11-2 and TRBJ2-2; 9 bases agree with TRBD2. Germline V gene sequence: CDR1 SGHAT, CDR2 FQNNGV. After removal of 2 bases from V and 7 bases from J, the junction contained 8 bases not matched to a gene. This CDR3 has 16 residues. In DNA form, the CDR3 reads TGTGCCAGCAGCTTAAGTAGCGGGGGCATGAGCGGGGAGCTGTTTTTT. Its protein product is CASSLSSGGMSGELFF.

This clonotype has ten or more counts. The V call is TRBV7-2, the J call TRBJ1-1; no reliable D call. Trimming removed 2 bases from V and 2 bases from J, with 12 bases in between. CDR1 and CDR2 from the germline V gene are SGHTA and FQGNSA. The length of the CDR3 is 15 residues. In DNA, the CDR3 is TGTGCCAGCAGCTTAAGAGGCGCCGGTAACACTGAAGCTTTCTTT. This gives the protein CASSLRGAGNTEAFF.

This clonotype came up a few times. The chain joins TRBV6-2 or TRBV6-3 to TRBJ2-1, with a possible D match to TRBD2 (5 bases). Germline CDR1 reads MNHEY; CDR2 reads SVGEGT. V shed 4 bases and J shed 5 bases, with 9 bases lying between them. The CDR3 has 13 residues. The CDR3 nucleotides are TGTGCCAGCAGTTCTCGACTACACAATGAGCAGTTCTTC. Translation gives CASSSRLHNEQFF.

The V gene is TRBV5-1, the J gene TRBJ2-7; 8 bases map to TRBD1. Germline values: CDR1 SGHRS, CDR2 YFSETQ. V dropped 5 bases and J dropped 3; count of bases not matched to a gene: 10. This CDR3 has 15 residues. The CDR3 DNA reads TGCGCCAGCAGATCCGAGGCCAGGGGGCACTACGAGCAGTACTTC. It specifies CASRSEARGHYEQYF.

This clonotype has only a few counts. CDR3 sequence reads: CASIPGGTTTNEKLFF. DNA for the CDR3: TGTGCCAGCATTCCGGGCGGAACTACAACTAATGAAAAACTGTTTTTT. J is TRBJ1-4 and V is TRBV7-9; D gene uncertain. Germline assignment: CDR1 SEHNR and CDR2 FQNEAQ (reference sequence). V was clipped by 7 bases and J by 0 bases, with 15 bases between them. The CDR3 runs 16 residues.

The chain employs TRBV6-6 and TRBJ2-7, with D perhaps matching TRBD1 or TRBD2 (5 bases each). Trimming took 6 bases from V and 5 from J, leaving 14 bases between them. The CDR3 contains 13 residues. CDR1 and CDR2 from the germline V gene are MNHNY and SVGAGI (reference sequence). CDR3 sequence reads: CASSGTDGNEQYF. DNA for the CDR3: TGTGCCAGCAGCGGGACCGATGGAAACGAGCAGTACTTC.

The CDR3 loop is CASSEGDRALSTEQYF. For the CDR3, the DNA is TGTGCCAGCAGCGAAGGAGACAGGGCTCTTTCTACCGAGCAGTACTTC. The chain recombines TRBV21-1 with TRBJ2-7; no check of the table's D call, TRBD1, against the DNA was made. TRBV21-1 is termed a pseudogene. The CDR3 spans 16 residues.

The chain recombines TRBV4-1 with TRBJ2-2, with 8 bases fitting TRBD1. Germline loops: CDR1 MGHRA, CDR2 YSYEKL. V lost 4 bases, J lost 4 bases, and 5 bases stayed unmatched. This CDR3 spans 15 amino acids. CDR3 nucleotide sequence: TGCGCCAGCAGCCGGACAGGGAGCAGCACCGGGGAGCTGTTTTTT. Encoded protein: CASSRTGSSTGELFF.

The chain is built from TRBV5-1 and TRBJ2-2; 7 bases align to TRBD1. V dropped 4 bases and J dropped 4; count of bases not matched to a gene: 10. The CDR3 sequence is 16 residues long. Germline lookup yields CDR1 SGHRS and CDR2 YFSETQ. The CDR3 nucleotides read TGCGCCAGCAGCCTCAGACAGGGACGGGGCACCGGGGAGCTGTTTTTT. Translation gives CASSLRQGRGTGELFF. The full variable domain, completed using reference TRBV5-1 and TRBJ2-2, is KAGVTQTPRYLIKTRGQQVTLSCSPISGHRSVSWYQQTPGQGLQFLFEYFSETQRNKGNFPGRFSGRQFSNSRSEMNVSTLELGDSALYLCASSLRQGRGTGELFFGEGSRLTVL.

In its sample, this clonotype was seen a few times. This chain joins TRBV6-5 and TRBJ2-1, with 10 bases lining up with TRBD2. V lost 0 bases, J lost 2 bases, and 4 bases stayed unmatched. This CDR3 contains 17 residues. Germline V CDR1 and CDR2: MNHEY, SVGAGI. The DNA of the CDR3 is TGTGCCAGCAGTTACTCTTCTAGCGGGAGTACCTACAATGAGCAGTTCTTC. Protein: CASSYSSSGSTYNEQFF.

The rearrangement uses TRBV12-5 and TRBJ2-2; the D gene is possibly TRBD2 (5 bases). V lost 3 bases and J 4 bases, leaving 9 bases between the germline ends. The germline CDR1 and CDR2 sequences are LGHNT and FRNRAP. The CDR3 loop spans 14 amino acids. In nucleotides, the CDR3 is TGTGCTAGTGGTTTTGTCGCGGGCACCGGGGAGCTGTTTTTT. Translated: CASGFVAGTGELFF.

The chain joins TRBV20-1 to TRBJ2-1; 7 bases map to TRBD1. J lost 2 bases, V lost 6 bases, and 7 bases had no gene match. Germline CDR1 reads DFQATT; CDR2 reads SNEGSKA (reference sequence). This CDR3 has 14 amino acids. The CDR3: CSANRDSAYNEQFF. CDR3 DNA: TGCAGTGCAAACCGGGACAGTGCCTACAATGAGCAGTTCTTC.

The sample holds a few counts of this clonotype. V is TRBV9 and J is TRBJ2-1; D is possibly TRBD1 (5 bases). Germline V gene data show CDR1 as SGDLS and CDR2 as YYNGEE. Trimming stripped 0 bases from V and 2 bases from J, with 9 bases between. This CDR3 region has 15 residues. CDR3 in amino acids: CASSVDEGAYNEQFF. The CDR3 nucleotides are TGTGCCAGCAGCGTAGATGAAGGGGCCTACAATGAGCAGTTCTTC.

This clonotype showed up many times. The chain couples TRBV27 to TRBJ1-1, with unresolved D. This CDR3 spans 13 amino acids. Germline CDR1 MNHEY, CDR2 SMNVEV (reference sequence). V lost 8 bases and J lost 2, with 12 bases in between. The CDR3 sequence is CASSGRINTEAFF. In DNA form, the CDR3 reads TGTGCCAGCTCCGGCCGAATTAACACTGAAGCTTTCTTT.

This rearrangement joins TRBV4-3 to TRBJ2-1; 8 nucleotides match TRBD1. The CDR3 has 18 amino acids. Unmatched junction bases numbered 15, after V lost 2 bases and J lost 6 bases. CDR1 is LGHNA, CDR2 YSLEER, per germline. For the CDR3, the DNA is TGCGCCAGCAGCCAACAAGGGGGGCGGGGCAGGGGGCTCAATGAGCAGTTCTTC. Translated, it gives CASSQQGGRGRGLNEQFF.

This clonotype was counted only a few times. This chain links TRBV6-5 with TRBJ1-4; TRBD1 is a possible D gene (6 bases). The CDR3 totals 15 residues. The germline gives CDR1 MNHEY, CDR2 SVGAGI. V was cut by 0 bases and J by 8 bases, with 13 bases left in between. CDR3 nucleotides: TGTGCCAGCAGTTACTCGGGGGGGGGCTCAGAAAAACTGTTTTTT. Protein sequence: CASSYSGGGSEKLFF.

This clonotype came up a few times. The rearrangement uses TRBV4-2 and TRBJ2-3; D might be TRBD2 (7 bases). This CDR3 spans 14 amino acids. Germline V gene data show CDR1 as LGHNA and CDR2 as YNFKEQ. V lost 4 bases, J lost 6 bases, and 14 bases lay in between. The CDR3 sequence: CASSRGGRADTQYF. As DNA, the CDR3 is TGTGCCAGCAGCCGGGGGGGGCGAGCCGATACGCAGTATTTT.

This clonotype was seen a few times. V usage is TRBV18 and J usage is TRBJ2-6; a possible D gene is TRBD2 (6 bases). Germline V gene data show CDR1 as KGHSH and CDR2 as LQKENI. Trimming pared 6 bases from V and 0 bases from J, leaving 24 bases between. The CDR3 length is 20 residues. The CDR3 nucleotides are TGTGCCAGCTCTCTGACTAATCCGGGACGGGGGAGCTCTGGGGCCAACGTCCTGACTTTC. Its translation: CASSLTNPGRGSSGANVLTF.